Listed below are T cell receptor beta chains from one sample, sequenced in a study of blood T cell repertoires in COVID-19. The protocol was immunoSEQ multiplex PCR, while the TCRdb copy is restricted to in-frame clones and leaves out a portion. Counted here are around 290,000 clones, more than 75% occurring once; the ten biggest clones make up over 2%. Sequencing was carried out using PBMCs or T cells enriched from blood (not recorded which). Receptor source: a woman aged 55 to 70 in a cohort exposed to, infected with or recovered from COVID-19 (not recorded which). The CDR3 runs from the conserved cysteine through the conserved F or W. D genes are given only for firm matches. Clone size is not always given. Where it is, it says once, few, many or a class for expanded clones.

TRBJ1-1 TRBV4-1 TRBD1 15 NA TGCGCCAGCAGCCAAGGACAGGGGCCGCGGCCTGAAGCTTTCTTT CASSQGQGPRPEAFF
TRBJ2-1 TRBV5-6 TRBD2 15 once TGTGCCAGCAGCTTGACTAGCGGGAGTTCGGTTGAGCAGTTCTTC CASSLTSGSSVEQFF
TRBJ1-2 TRBV9 NA 13 NA TGTGCCAGCAGCGTAGGCAGGGCCTATGGCTACACCTTC CASSVGRAYGYTF
TRBJ1-2 TRBV3-1/TRBV3-2 NA 12 NA TGTGCCAGCGGGGGGGCATACTATGGCTACACCTTC CASGGAYYGYTF
TRBJ2-1 TRBV29-1 TRBD2 16 NA TGCAGCGTTGACCTCGGGACTAGCGGGTTCTACAATGAGCAGTTCTTC CSVDLGTSGFYNEQFF
TRBJ1-5 TRBV19 TRBD1 18 NA TGTGCCAGTAGTTCGGGACAGAGGCTTGTGTTAGGCAATCAGCCCCAGCATTTT CASSSGQRLVLGNQPQHF
TRBJ2-1 TRBV30 TRBD2 13 NA TGTGCCTCCCTTAGCGGGAGCCGGGATGAGCAGTTCTTC CASLSGSRDEQFF
TRBJ1-2 TRBV6-5 NA 14 NA TGTGCCAGCAGGAGTCCTTGGACTATCTATGGCTACACCTTC CASRSPWTIYGYTF
TRBJ2-5 TRBV7-3 NA 13 NA TGTGCCAGCAGCTTACTTGGGGGGGAGACCCAGTACTTC CASSLLGGETQYF
TRBJ2-2 TRBV7-8 TRBD1 15 once TGTGCCAGCAGCCTTCGACAGGGGAACACCGGGGAGCTGTTTTTT CASSLRQGNTGELFF